This section outlines one T cell receptor beta chain sequence together with its context. The record originates from a study of blood T cell repertoires in COVID-19. At the level of the study: The United States, Italy and Spain supplied acute and convalescent COVID-19 samples.

In the original workflow: Amplification from reference gene primers served as the basis for estimated nucleated cell counts. Measured with immunoSEQ multiplex PCR; TCRdb has only the in-frame clones, and not every one. D and trimming were read from the DNA, whereas the V and J calls and clone size are those reported in that table. The data show 150,000 to 200,000 clones, roughly four fifths seen once. The CDR3 consists of 13 residues. V lost 8 bases to trimming and J lost 2 bases, with 11 bases between them. Germline CDR1 reads LGHDT; CDR2 reads YNNKEL (reference sequence). The chain carries TRBV3-1 (or the pseudogene TRBV3-2) and TRBJ2-3, with D unresolved. The source of this sequence is a woman aged 40 to 50 with acute or convalescent COVID-19. The sample was peripheral blood. The CDR3 reads CASRVAFTDTQYF. DNA of the CDR3: TGTGCCAGCCGGGTAGCCTTCACAGATACGCAGTATTTT.